These T cell receptor beta chains were read from a single sample in a study of shared clonotypes between healthy human individuals. The method was immunoSEQ multiplex PCR; TCRdb's version includes in-frame clones alone and lacks a portion of them. The sample yields 2 million or so clones, about 95% seen once. What was sequenced was naive CD8+ T cells sorted from blood. These receptors came from a man between 18 and 35 years old in good health. Each CDR3 is given without its conserved first and last residue. A D gene is named only where the DNA matches it firmly.

TRBJ2-7 TRBV7-9 - ASSLAGPGEMLASYEQY
TRBJ2-2 TRBV2 - ASSGYLGELF
TRBJ2-1 TRBV5-1 - ASTFLAEGYNEQF
TRBJ1-2 TRBV6-5 - ASSLMFGDDGYT
TRBJ2-3 TRBV27 TRBD2 ASSALLAGGPDTQY
TRBJ2-1 TRBV5-1 TRBD2 ASSLTSASSYNEQF
TRBJ2-7 TRBV7-8 TRBD2 ASSWTSEPYEQY
TRBJ1-3 TRBV4-1 - ASSPEDGNTIY
TRBJ2-2 TRBV5-4 TRBD2 ASSFAGGTGELF
TRBJ2-1 TRBV7-7 - ASSPRFSPGDEQF
TRBJ2-7 TRBV28 - ASSLGASSYEQY
TRBJ1-5 TRBV28 TRBD1 ASSLSTGGYNQPQH
TRBJ2-1 TRBV5-8 - ASSLAIGPGNEQF
TRBJ1-1 TRBV6-5 TRBD1 ASSSLGQSVTEAF
TRBJ2-5 TRBV30 TRBD2 AWSPYPPASGRGETQY
TRBJ2-1 TRBV29-1 TRBD2 SVAGLVGIEQF
TRBJ2-7 TRBV2 TRBD2 ASRKLAASSYEQY
TRBJ2-2 TRBV4-3 - ASSQVLGDPNTGELF
TRBJ1-2 TRBV27 - ATRGQGWYGYT
TRBJ1-1 TRBV5-1 - ASSPGTGRYTEAF
TRBJ2-7 TRBV7-6 TRBD2 ASSLVASGSSEQY
TRBJ2-7 TRBV27 TRBD2 ASTTWEGGRPEQY
TRBJ1-1 TRBV7-9 - ASSLMGTEAF
TRBJ2-7 TRBV10-3 - ATGLQGSSYEQY
TRBJ2-3 TRBV5-6 - ASSPQGGTQY
TRBJ2-2 TRBV28 TRBD1 ASRPPGQLNTGELF
TRBJ2-7 TRBV30 - AWSVLAGSSYEQY
TRBJ1-2 TRBV19 TRBD1 ASSESRRGHYGYT
TRBJ1-4 TRBV27 - ASSPRSLRDPKEKLF
TRBJ2-7 TRBV19 TRBD1 ASRGQGVGEQY
TRBJ1-1 TRBV27 - ASKLTGGSEAF
TRBJ2-1 TRBV9 - ASSVGVTYNEQF
TRBJ2-2 TRBV10-1 - ASSATGWSGELF
TRBJ1-2 TRBV7-3 - ASSYSGSTNYGYT
TRBJ1-4 TRBV6-1 - ASTEPGHENEKLF
TRBJ2-1 TRBV6-5 TRBD2 ASSYYLAGTEQF
TRBJ2-7 TRBV28 TRBD1 ASSPPTGTGPSYEQY
TRBJ2-1 TRBV29-1 - TLGGTEQF
TRBJ2-7 TRBV15 - ATSYSSSYEQY
TRBJ2-3 TRBV7-9 - ASSLRGLGTDTQY
TRBJ2-1 TRBV5-6 TRBD2 ASSLGLAGGGEQF
TRBJ2-2 TRBV19 TRBD2 ASSRGLAGIGELF